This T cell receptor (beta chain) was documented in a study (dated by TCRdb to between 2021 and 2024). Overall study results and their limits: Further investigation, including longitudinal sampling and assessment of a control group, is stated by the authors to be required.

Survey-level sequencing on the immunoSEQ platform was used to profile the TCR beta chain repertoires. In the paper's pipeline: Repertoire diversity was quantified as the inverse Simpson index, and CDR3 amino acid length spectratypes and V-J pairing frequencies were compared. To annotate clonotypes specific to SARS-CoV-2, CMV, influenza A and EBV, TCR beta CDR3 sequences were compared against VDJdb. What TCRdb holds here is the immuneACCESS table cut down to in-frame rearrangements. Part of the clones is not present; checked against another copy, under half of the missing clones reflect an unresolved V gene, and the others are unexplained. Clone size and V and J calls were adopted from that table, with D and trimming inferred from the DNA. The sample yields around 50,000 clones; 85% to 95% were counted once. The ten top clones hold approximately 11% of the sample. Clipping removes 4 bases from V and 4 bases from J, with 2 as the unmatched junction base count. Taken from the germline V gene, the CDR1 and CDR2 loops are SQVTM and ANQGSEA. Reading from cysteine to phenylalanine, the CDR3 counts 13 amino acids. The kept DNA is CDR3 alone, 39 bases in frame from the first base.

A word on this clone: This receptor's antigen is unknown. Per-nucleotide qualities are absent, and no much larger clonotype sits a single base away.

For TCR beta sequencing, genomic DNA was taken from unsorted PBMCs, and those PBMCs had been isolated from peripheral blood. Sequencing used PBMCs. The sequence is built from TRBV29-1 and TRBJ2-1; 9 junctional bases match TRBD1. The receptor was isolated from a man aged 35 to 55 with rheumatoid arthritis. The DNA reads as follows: TGCAGCGTTGTAGGGACAGGGTACAATGAGCAGTTCTTC. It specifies CSVVGTGYNEQFF.